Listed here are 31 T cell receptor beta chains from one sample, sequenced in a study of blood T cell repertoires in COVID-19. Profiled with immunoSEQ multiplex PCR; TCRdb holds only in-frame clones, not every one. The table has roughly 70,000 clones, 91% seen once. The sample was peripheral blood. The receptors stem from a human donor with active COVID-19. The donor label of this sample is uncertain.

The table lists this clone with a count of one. CDR3 protein: CASSTSGGNEQFF. DNA for the CDR3: TGTGCCAGTAGTACTAGCGGGGGAAATGAGCAGTTCTTC. This chain links TRBV19 with TRBJ2-1; 10 bases are shared with TRBD2. The CDR3 spans 13 residues. Germline V gives CDR1 LNHDA, CDR2 SQIVND (reference sequence). J lost 7 bases, V lost 4 bases, and 1 base had no gene match.

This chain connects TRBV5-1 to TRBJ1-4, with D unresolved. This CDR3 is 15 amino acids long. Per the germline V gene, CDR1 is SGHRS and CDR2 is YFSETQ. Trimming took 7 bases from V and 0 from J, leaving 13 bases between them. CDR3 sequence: CASPPSDATNEKLFF. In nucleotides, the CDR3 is TGCGCCAGCCCTCCAAGCGATGCAACTAATGAAAAACTGTTTTTT.

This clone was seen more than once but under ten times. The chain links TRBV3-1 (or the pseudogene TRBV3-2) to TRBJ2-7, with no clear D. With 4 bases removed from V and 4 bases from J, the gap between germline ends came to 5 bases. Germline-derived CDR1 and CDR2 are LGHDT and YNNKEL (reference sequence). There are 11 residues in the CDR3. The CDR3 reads CASSPRYEQYF. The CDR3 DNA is TGTGCCAGCAGCCCCCGGTACGAGCAGTACTTC.

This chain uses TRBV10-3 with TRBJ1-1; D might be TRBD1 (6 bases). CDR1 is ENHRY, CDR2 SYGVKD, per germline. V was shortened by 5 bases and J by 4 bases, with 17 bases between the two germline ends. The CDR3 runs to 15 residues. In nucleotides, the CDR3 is TGTGCCATCAGTCCCGTGGGGGGCGGGGGCACTGAAGCTTTCTTT. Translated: CAISPVGGGGTEAFF.

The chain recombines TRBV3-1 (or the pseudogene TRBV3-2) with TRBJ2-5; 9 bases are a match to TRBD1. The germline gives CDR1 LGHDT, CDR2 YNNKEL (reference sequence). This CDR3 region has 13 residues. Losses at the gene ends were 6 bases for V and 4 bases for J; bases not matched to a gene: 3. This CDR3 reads CASRQQGAETQYF. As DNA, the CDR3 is TGTGCCAGCAGACAACAGGGGGCAGAGACCCAGTACTTC.

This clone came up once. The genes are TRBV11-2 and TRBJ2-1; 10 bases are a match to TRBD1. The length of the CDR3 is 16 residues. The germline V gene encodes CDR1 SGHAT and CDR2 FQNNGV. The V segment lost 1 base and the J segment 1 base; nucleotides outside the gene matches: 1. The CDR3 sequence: CASSLGQGASYNEQFF. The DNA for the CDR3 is TGTGCCAGCAGCTTAGGACAGGGGGCATCCTACAATGAGCAGTTCTTC.

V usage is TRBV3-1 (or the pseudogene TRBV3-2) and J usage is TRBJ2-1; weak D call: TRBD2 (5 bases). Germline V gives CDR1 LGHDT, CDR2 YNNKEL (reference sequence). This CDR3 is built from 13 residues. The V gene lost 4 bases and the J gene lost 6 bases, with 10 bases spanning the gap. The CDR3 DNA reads TGTGCCAGCAGCCCTGCTAGCCGCAATGAGCAGTTCTTC. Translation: CASSPASRNEQFF.

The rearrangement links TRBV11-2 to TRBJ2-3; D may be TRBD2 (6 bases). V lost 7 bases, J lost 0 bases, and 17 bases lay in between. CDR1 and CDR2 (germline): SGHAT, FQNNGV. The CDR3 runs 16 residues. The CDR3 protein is CASTGTAGISTDTQYF. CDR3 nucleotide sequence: TGTGCCAGCACCGGAACGGCGGGAATCAGCACAGATACGCAGTATTTT.

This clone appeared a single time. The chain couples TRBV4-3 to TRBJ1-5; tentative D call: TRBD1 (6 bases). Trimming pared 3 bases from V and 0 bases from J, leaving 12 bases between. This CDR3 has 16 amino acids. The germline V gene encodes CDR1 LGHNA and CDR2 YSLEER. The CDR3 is CASSQGTGNSNQPQHF. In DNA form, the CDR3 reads TGCGCCAGCAGCCAGGGAACAGGGAATAGCAATCAGCCCCAGCATTTT.

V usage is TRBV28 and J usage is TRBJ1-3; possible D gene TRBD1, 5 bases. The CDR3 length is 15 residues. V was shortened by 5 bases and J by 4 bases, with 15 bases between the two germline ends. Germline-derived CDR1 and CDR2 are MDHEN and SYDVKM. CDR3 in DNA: TGTGCCAGCAGTGGCGGGGTAAGGGGCGGAAACACCATATATTTT. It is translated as CASSGGVRGGNTIYF.

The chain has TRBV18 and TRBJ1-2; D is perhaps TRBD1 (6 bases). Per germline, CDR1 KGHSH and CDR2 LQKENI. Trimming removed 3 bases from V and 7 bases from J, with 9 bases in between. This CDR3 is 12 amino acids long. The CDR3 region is CASSPDRSGYTF. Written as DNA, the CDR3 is TGTGCCAGCTCACCCGACAGGTCTGGCTACACCTTC.

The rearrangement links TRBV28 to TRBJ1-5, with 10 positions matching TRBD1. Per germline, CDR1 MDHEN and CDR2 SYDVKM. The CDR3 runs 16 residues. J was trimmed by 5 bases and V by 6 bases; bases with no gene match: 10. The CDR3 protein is CASRKHQGQGYQPQHF. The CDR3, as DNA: TGTGCCAGCAGAAAGCACCAGGGACAGGGGTATCAGCCCCAGCATTTT.

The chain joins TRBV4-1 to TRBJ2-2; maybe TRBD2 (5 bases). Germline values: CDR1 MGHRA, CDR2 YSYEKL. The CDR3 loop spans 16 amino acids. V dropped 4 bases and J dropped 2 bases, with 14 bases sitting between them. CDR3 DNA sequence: TGCGCCAGCAGCCCTCCCCCGGGGTCAAACACCGGGGAGCTGTTTTTT. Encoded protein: CASSPPPGSNTGELFF.

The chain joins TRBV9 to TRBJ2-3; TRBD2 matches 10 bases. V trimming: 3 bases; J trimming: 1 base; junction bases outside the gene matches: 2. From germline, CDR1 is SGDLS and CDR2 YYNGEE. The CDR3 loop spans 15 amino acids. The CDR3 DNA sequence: TGTGCCAGCAGCGGCGGGACTAGCGGCACAGATACGCAGTATTTT. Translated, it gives CASSGGTSGTDTQYF.

The CDR3 is CASASVGTGELFF. CDR3 DNA sequence: TGTGCCAGCGCTAGTGTTGGGACCGGGGAGCTGTTTTTT. The chain links TRBV9 to TRBJ2-2; no firm D call. Germline V gene data show CDR1 as SGDLS and CDR2 as YYNGEE. The CDR3 spans 13 residues. The ends were cut back, 7 bases at V and 5 bases at J, with 12 bases in the middle.

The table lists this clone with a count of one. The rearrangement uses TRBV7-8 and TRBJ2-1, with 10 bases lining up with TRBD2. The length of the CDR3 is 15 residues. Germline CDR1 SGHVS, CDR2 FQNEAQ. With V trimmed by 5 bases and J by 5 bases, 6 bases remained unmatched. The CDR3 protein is CASSHSSGSDNEQFF. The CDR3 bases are TGTGCCAGCAGCCACTCTAGCGGGAGTGACAATGAGCAGTTCTTC.

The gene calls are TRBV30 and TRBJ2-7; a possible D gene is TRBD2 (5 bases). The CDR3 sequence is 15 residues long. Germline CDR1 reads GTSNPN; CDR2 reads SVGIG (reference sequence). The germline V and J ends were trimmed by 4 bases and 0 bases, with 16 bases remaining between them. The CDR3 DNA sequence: TGTGCCTGGAAGGCGGGCCGCTTAAGCTCCTACGAGCAGTACTTC. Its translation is CAWKAGRLSSYEQYF.

CDR3 bases: TGTGCCATCAGTGCCGGGACAGGTGGGCAGCCCCAGCATTTT. Protein sequence: CAISAGTGGQPQHF. The rearrangement links TRBV10-3 to TRBJ1-5; 8 bases are shared with TRBD1. The length of the CDR3 is 14 residues. The V gene's germline CDR1 is ENHRY and CDR2 SYGVKD. Trimming removed 4 bases from V and 7 bases from J; junction bases left unmatched: 6.

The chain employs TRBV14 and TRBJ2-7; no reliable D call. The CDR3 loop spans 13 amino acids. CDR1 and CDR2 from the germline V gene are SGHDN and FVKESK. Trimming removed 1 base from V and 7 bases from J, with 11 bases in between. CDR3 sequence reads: CASSQGAVTEQYF. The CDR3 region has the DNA TGTGCCAGCAGCCAAGGAGCCGTGACAGAGCAGTACTTC. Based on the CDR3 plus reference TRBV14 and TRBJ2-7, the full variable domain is EAGVTQFPSHSVIEKGQTVTLRCDPISGHDNLYWYRRVMGKEIKFLLHFVKESKQDESGMPNNRFLAERTGGTYSTLKVQPAELEDSGVYFCASSQGAVTEQYFGPGTRLTVT.

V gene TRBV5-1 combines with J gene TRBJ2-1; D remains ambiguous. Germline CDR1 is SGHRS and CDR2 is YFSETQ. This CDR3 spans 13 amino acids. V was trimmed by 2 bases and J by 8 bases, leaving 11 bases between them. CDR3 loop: CASSFTEAYEQFF. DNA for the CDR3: TGCGCCAGCAGCTTTACCGAGGCCTATGAGCAGTTCTTC.

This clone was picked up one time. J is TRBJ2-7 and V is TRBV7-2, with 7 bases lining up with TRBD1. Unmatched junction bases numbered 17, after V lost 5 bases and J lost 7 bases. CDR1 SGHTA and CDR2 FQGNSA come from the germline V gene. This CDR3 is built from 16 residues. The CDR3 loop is CASSPTGSGSQGEQYF. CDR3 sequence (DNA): TGTGCCAGCAGCCCGACAGGGAGTGGGAGCCAGGGTGAGCAGTACTTC.

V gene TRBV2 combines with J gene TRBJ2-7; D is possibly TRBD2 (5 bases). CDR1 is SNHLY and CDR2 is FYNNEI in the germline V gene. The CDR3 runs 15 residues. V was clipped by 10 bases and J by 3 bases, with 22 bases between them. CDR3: CATEPDSPRGYEQYF. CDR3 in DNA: TGTGCCACCGAACCCGACTCCCCCCGGGGCTACGAGCAGTACTTC. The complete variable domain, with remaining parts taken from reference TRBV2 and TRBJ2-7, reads EPEVTQTPSHQVTQMGQEVILRCVPISNHLYFYWYRQILGQKVEFLVSFYNNEISEKSEIFDDQFSVERPDGSNFTLKIRSTKLEDSAMYFCATEPDSPRGYEQYFGPGTRLTVT.

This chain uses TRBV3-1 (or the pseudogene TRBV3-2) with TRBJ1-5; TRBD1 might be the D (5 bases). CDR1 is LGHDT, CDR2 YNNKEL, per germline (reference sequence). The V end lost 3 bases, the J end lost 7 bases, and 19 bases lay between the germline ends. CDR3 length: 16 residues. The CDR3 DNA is TGTGCCAGCAGCCAGGGAACCCATCGGGACTTACAGCCCCAGCATTTT. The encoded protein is CASSQGTHRDLQPQHF.

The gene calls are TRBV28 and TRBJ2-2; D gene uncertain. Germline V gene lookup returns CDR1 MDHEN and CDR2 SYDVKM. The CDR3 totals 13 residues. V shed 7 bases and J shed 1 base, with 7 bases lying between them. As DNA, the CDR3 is TGTGCCAGCACTAGACTGAACACCGGGGAGCTGTTTTTT. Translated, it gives CASTRLNTGELFF.

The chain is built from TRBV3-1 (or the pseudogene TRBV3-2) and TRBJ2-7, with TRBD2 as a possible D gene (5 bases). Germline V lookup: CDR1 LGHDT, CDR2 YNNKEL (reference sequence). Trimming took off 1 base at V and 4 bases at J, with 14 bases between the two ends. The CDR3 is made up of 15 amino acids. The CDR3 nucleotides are TGTGCCAGCAGCCAAGCCTTAGACGGAGGTTACGAGCAGTACTTC. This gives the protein CASSQALDGGYEQYF.

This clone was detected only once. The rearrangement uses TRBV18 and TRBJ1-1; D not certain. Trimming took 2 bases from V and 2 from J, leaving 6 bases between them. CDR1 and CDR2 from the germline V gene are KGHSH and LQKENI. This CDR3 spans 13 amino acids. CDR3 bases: TGTGCCAGCTCACCAGTGGCTAACACTGAAGCTTTCTTT. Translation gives CASSPVANTEAFF.

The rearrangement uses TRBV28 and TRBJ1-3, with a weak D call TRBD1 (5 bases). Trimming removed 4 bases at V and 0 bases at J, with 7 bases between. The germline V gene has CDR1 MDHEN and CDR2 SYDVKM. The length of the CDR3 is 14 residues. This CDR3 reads CASSWGYSGNTIYF. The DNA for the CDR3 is TGTGCCAGCAGTTGGGGCTACTCTGGAAACACCATATATTTT.

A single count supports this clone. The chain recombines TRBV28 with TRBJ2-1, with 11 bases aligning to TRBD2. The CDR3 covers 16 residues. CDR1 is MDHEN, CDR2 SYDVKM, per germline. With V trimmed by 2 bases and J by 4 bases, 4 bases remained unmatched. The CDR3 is CASSLGGLAEYNEQFF. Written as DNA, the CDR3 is TGTGCCAGCAGTTTAGGGGGACTAGCGGAGTACAATGAGCAGTTCTTC.

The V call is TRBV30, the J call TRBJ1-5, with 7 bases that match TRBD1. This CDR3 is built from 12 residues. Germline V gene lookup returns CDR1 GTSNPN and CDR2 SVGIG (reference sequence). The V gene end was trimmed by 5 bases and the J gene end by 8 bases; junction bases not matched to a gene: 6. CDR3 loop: CAWGDRREPQHF. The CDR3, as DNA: TGTGCCTGGGGGGACAGAAGGGAGCCCCAGCATTTT.

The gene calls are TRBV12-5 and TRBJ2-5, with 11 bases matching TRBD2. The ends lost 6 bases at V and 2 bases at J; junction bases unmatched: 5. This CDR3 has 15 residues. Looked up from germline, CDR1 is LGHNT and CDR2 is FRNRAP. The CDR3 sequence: CASGKGLAEQETQYF. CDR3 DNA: TGTGCTAGTGGGAAGGGACTAGCGGAACAAGAGACCCAGTACTTC.

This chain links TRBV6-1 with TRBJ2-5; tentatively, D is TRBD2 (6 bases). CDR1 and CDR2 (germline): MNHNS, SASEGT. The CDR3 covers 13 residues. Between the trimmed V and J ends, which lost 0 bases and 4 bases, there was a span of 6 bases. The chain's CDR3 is CASSEAGGETQYF. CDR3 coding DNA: TGTGCCAGCAGTGAAGCCGGGGGAGAGACCCAGTACTTC.